Given below is one T cell receptor beta chain in context. The record originates from a study of blood T cell repertoires in COVID-19. The overall study: Samples representing acute and convalescent COVID-19 were sourced from the United States, Italy and Spain. Sources were T cells, B-cell-depleted T cells, or PBMCs; the material itself was cDNA or gDNA.

The ends were cut back, 3 bases at V and 4 bases at J, with 15 bases in the middle. The germline V gene encodes CDR1 MGHRA and CDR2 YSYEKL. This CDR3 is 15 amino acids long. In the original processing: Estimation of nucleated cell counts was performed using reference gene primer amplification. The method was immunoSEQ multiplex PCR; TCRdb's version includes in-frame clones alone and lacks a portion of them. V and J calls and clone size follow that table, whereas D and trimming were derived from the DNA. The sample shows about 310,000 clones, around 84% of them seen only once. This chain links TRBV4-1 with TRBJ1-2, with D possibly TRBD1 on 5 matching bases. The source material was peripheral blood. The TCR originated in a man between 70 and 80 years old with acute or convalescent COVID-19. As DNA, the CDR3 is TGCGCCAGCAGCCAGTCCCTGGCGGGGACCTATGGCTACACCTTC. Encoded protein: CASSQSLAGTYGYTF.